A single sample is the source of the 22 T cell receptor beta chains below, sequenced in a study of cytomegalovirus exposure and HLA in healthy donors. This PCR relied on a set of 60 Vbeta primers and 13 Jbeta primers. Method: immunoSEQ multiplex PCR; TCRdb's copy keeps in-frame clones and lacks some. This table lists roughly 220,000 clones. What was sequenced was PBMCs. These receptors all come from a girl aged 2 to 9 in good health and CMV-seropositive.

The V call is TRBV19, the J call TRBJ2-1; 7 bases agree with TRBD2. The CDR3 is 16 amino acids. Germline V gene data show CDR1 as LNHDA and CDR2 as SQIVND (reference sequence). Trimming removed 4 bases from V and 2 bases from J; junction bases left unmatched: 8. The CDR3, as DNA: TGTGCCAGTAGTAAGGGGAGCGGGGCACCCTACAATGAGCAGTTCTTC. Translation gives CASSKGSGAPYNEQFF.

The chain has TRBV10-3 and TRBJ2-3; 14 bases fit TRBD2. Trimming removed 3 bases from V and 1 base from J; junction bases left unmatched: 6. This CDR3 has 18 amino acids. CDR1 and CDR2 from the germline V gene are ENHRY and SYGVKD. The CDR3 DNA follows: TGTGCCATCAGTGATGGGACTAGCGGGAGCCGCGGCACAGATACGCAGTATTTT. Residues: CAISDGTSGSRGTDTQYF.

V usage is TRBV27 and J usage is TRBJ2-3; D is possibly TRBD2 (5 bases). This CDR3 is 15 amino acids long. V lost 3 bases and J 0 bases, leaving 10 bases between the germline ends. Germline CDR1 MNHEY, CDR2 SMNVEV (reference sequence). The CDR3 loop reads CASSFGRASTDTQYF. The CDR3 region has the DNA TGTGCCAGCAGTTTCGGGCGGGCCAGCACAGATACGCAGTATTTT.

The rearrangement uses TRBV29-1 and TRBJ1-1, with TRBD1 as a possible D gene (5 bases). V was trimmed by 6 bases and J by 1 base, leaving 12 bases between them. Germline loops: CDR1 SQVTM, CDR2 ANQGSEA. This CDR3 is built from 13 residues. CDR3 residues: CSVLGTENTEAFF. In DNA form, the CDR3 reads TGCAGCGTCCTAGGGACTGAGAACACTGAAGCTTTCTTT.

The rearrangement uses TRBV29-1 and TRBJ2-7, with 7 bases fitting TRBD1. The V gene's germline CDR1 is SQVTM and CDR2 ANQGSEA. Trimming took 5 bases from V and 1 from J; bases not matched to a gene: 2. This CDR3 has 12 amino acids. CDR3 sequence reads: CSVSRGSYEQYF. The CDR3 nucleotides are TGCAGCGTTTCCAGGGGGTCCTACGAGCAGTACTTC.

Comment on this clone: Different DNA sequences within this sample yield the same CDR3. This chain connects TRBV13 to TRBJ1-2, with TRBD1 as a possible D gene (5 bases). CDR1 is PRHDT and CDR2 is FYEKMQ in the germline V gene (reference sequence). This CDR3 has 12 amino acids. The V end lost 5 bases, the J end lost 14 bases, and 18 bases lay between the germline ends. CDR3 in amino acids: CASSPRTGGYTF. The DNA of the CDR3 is TGTGCCAGCAGCCCCAGGACGGGGGGGTATACCTTC.

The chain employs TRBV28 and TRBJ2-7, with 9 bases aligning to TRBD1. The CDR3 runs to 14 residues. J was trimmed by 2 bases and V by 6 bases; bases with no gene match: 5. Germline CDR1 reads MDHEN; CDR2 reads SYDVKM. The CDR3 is CASSRTGAPYEQYF. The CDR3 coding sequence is TGTGCCAGCAGCCGGACAGGGGCCCCCTACGAGCAGTACTTC.

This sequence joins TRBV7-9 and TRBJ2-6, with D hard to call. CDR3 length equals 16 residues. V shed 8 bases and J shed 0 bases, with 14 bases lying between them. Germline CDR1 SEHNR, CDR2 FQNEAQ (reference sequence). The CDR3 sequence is CASPSPPISGANVLTF. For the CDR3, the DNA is TGTGCCAGCCCTAGTCCCCCTATCTCTGGGGCCAACGTCCTGACTTTC.

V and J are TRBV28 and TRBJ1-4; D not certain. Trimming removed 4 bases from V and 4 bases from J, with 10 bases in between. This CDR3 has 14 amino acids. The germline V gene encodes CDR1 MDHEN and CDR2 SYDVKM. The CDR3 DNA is TGTGCCAGCAGTTCCCCTACAGTTAATGAAAAACTGTTTTTT. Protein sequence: CASSSPTVNEKLFF.

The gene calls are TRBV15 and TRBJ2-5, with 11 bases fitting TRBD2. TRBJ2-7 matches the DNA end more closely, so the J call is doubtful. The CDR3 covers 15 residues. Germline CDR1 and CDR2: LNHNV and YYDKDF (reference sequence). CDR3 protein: CATSSGTSGDYEQYF. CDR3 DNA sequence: TGTGCCACCAGCAGCGGGACTAGCGGAGACTACGAGCAGTACTTC.

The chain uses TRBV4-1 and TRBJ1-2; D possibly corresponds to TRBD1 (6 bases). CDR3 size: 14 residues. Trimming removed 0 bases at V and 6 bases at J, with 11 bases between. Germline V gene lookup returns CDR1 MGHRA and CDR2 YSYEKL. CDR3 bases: TGCGCCAGCAGCCAAGATTACAGGGTAGATGGCTACACCTTC. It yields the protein CASSQDYRVDGYTF.

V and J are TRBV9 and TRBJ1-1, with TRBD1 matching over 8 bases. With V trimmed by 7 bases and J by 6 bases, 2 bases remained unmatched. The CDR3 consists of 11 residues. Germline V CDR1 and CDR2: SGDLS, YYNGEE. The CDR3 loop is CASGQGAEAFF. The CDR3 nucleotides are TGTGCCAGCGGACAGGGCGCTGAAGCTTTCTTT.

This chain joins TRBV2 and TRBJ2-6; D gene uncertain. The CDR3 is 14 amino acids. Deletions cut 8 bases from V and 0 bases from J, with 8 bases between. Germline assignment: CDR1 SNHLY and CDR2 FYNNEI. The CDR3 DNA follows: TGTGCCAGCTTGGCCACCTCTGGGGCCAACGTCCTGACTTTC. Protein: CASLATSGANVLTF.

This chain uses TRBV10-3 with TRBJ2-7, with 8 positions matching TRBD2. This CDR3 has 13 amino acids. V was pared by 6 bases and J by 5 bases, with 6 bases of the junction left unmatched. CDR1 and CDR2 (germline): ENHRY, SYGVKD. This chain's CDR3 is CAIREREMNEQYF. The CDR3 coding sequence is TGTGCCATCAGAGAGCGGGAGATGAACGAGCAGTACTTC.

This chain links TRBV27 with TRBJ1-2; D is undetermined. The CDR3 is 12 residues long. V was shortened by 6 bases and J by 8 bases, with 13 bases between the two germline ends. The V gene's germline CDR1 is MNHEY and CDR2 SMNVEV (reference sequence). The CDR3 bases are TGTGCCAGCAGCAGAATTGGCAGGGGCTACACCTTC. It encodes CASSRIGRGYTF.

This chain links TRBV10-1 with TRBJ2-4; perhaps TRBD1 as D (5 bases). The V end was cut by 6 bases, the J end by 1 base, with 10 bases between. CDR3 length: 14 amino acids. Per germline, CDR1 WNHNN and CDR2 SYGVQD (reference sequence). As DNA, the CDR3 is TGCGCCAGCAGAGAAAAGGGGGCCAAAAACATTCAGTACTTC. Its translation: CASREKGAKNIQYF.

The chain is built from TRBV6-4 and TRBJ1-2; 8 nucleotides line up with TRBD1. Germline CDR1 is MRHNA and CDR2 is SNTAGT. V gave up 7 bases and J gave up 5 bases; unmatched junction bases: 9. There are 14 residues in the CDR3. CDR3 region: CASNRTGYSYGYTF. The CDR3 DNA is TGTGCCAGCAACCGGACAGGGTATAGTTATGGCTACACCTTC.

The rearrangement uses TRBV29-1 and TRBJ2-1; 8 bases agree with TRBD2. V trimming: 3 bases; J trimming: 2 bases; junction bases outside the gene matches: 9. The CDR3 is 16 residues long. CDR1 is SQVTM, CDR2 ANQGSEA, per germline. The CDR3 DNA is TGCAGCGTTGAGGGAGGTAGCGGGACCCCCTACAATGAGCAGTTCTTC. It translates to CSVEGGSGTPYNEQFF.

This CDR3 is CASSSGTGPYEQYF. CDR3 nucleotides: TGTGCCAGCAGCTCCGGGACAGGACCCTACGAGCAGTACTTC. The rearrangement links TRBV11-2 to TRBJ2-7; 8 bases line up with TRBD1. Germline CDR1 SGHAT, CDR2 FQNNGV. V shed 4 bases and J 2 bases; nucleotides not matched to a gene: 4. The CDR3 length is 14 residues.

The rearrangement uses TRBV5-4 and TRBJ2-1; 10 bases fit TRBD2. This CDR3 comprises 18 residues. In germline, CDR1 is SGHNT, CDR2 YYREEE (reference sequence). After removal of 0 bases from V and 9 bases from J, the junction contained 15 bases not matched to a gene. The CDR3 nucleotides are TGTGCCAGCAGCTTGGGGGGTAGCGGGAGGTCCGGGAGGGGTGAGCAGTTCTTC. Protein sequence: CASSLGGSGRSGRGEQFF. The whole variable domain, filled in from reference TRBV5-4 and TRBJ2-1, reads ETGVTQSPTHLIKTRGQQVTLRCSSQSGHNTVSWYQQALGQGPQFIFQYYREEENGRGNFPPRFSGLQFPNYSSELNVNALELDDSALYLCASSLGGSGRSGRGEQFFGPGTRLTVL.

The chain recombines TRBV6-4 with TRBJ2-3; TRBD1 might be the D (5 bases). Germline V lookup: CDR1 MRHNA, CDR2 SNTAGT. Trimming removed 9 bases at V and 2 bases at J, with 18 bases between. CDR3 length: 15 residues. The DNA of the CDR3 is TGTGCCAGATCAGGGTCCTTTAGCCACACAGATACGCAGTATTTT. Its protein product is CARSGSFSHTDTQYF.

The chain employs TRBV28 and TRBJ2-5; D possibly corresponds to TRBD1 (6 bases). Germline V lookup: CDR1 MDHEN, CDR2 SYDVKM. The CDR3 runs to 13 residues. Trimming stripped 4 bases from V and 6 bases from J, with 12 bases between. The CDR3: CASSSDSVQTQYF. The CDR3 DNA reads TGTGCCAGCAGTTCGGACAGTGTACAGACCCAGTACTTC.